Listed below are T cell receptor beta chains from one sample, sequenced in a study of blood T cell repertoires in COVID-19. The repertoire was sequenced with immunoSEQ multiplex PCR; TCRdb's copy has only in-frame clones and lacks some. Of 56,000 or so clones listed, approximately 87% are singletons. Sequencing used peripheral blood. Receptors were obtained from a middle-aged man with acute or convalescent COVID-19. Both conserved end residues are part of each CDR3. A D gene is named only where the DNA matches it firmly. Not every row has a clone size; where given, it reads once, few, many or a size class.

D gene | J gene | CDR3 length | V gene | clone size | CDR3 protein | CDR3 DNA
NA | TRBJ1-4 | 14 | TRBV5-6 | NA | CASTSSRTTRKLFF | TGTGCCAGCACCTCGAGCCGGACAACTCGCAAACTGTTTTTT
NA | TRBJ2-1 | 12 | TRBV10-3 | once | CAISESLAEQFF | TGTGCCATCAGTGAGTCATTAGCTGAGCAGTTCTTC
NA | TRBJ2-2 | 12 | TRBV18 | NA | CASSPGAAELFF | TGTGCCAGCTCACCGGGGGCCGCGGAGCTGTTTTTT
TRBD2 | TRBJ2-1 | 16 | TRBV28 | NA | CASSSRTSGTGYEQFF | TGTGCCAGCAGTTCAAGGACTAGCGGGACGGGTTATGAGCAGTTCTTC
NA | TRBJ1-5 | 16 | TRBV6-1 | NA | CASSEVAGSQGQPQHF | TGTGCCAGCAGTGAAGTCGCAGGCTCGCAGGGTCAGCCCCAGCATTTT
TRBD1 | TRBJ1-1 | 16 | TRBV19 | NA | CASSIGQGVKNTEAFF | TGTGCCAGTAGTATTGGGCAGGGGGTTAAGAACACTGAAGCTTTCTTT
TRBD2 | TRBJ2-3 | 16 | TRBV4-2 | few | CASSQELAGGPDTQYF | TGTGCCAGCAGCCAAGAACTAGCGGGAGGACCAGATACGCAGTATTTT
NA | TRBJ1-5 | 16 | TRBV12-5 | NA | CASGLTRGGPPKAQHF | TGTGCTAGTGGTTTGACACGCGGGGGGCCGCCCAAGGCCCAGCATTTT
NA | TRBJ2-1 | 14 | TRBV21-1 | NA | CASRAAPVYNEQFF | TGTGCCAGCAGGGCGGCGCCCGTATACAATGAGCAGTTCTTC
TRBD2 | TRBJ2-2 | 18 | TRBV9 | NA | CASSAPLLAGGGTGELFF | TGTGCCAGCAGCGCACCTTTACTAGCGGGAGGCGGAACCGGGGAGCTGTTTTTT
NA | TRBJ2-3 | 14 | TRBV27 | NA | CASSSGISTDTQYF | TGTGCCAGCAGTTCCGGGATCTCCACAGATACGCAGTATTTT
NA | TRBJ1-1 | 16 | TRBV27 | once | CASSPLGGGRGTEAFF | TGTGCCAGCAGTCCACTCGGGGGGGGGCGAGGCACTGAAGCTTTCTTT
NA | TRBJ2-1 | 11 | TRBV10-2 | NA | CASSRHNEQFF | TGCGCCAGCTCGAGGCACAATGAGCAGTTCTTC
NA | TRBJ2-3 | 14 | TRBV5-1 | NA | CASSLGTTVDTQYF | TGCGCCAGCAGCTTGGGCACCACGGTAGATACGCAGTATTTT
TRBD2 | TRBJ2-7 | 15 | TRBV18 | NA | CASSPPGGSSYEQYF | TGTGCCAGCTCACCACCGGGCGGGAGCTCCTACGAGCAGTACTTC
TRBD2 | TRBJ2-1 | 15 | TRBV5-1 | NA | CASSTFSGGASEQFF | TGCGCCAGCAGCACCTTTAGCGGGGGGGCCAGTGAGCAGTTCTTC
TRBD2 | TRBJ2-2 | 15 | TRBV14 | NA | CASRPQAGDTGELFF | TGTGCCAGCAGACCTCAGGCGGGGGACACCGGGGAGCTGTTTTTT
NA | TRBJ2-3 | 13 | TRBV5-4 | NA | CASRQRFVDTQYF | TGTGCCAGCAGGCAGAGGTTTGTAGATACGCAGTATTTT
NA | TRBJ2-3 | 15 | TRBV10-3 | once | CAISELQGVTDTQYF | TGTGCCATCAGTGAACTACAGGGAGTCACAGATACGCAGTATTTT
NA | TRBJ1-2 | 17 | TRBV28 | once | CASSLGGTGAINYGYTF | TGTGCCAGCAGTTTAGGAGGGACCGGGGCAATAAACTATGGCTACACCTTC
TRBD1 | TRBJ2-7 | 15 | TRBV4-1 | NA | CASSQLTGETYEQYF | TGCGCCAGCAGCCAACTGACAGGGGAAACCTACGAGCAGTACTTC
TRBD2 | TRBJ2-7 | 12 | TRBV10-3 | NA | CAISGREGEQYF | TGTGCCATCAGTGGTAGGGAGGGCGAGCAGTACTTC
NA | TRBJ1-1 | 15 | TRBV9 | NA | CASSRGTLSHTEAFF | TGTGCCAGCAGCCGAGGGACTCTTTCTCACACTGAAGCTTTCTTT
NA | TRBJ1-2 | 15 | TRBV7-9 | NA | CASSLAGSAGVGYTF | TGTGCCAGCAGCTTAGCGGGGTCGGCAGGGGTTGGCTACACCTTC
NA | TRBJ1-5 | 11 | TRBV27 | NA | CASTAGGLEHF | TGTGCCAGCACCGCGGGAGGCCTTGAGCATTTT
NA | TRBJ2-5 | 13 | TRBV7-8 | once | CASSYTGLETQYF | TGTGCCAGCAGCTACACAGGGCTAGAGACCCAGTACTTC
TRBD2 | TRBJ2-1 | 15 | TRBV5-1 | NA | CASSSPGLALNEQFF | TGCGCCAGCAGCTCACCGGGACTAGCGCTTAATGAGCAGTTCTTC
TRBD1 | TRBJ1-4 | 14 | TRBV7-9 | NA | CASSPRTGGEKLFF | TGTGCCAGCAGCCCCAGGACAGGGGGCGAAAAACTGTTTTTT
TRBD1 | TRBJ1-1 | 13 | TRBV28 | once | CASSLLRGQEAFF | TGTGCCAGCAGTTTGCTGAGGGGACAGGAAGCTTTCTTT
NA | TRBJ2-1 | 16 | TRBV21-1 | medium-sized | CASSTGTAWTYNEQFF | TGTGCCAGCAGCACCGGGACAGCTTGGACCTACAATGAGCAGTTCTTC
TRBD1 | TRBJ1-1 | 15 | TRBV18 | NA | CASSRTGGAGTEAFF | TGTGCCAGCTCAAGGACAGGGGGCGCGGGCACTGAAGCTTTCTTT
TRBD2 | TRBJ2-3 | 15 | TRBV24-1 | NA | CATSDSGTNTDTQYF | TGTGCCACCAGTGATTCCGGGACTAACACAGATACGCAGTATTTT
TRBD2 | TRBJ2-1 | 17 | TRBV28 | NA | CASSLHPPSGRNNEQFF | TGTGCCAGCAGTTTACACCCACCTAGCGGGAGGAACAATGAGCAGTTCTTC
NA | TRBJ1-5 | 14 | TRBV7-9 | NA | CASSPSAGDQPQHF | TGTGCCAGCAGCCCCTCGGCAGGGGATCAGCCCCAGCATTTT
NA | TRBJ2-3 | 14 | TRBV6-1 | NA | CASSEAGGANTQYF | TGTGCCAGCAGTGAAGCAGGGGGGGCAAATACGCAGTATTTT
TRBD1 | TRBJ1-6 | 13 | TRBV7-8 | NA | CASSTGGNSPLHF | TGTGCCAGCAGTACAGGGGGAAATTCACCCCTCCACTTT
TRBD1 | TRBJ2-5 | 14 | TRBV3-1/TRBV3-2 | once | CASSQFGTAETQYF | TGTGCCAGCAGCCAATTTGGGACAGCAGAGACCCAGTACTTC
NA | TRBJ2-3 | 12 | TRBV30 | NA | CASRGAADTQYF | TGTGCCTCAAGGGGCGCGGCAGATACGCAGTATTTT
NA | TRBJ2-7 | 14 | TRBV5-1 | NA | CASSLGQVSYEQYF | TGCGCCAGCAGCTTGGGTCAGGTCTCCTACGAGCAGTACTTC
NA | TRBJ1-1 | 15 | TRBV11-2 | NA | CASSLALQGLTEAFF | TGTGCCAGCAGCTTAGCGCTACAGGGTCTCACTGAAGCTTTCTTT
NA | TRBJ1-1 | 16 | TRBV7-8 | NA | CASSLVAGMKGSEAFF | TGTGCCAGCAGCTTAGTCGCAGGGATGAAGGGATCTGAAGCTTTCTTT
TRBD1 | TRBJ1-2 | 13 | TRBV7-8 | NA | CASRVQGFGGYTF | TGTGCCAGCAGGGTACAGGGGTTTGGGGGCTACACCTTC
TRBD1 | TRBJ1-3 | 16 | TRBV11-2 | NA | CASSNRLDRAGNTIYF | TGTGCCAGCAGCAACCGATTGGACAGGGCTGGAAACACCATATATTTT
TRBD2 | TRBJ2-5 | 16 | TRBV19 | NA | CASRGGLAGEVETQYF | TGTGCCAGTAGAGGGGGACTAGCGGGAGAAGTGGAGACCCAGTACTTC
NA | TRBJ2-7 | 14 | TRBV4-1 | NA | CASSQARSAYEQYF | TGCGCCAGCAGCCAAGCTCGGTCGGCCTACGAGCAGTACTTC
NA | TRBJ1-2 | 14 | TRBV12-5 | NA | CASGFPPRTYGYTF | TGTGCTAGTGGTTTCCCTCCGCGTACCTATGGCTACACCTTC
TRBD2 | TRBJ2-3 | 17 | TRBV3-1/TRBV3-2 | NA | CASSRLEGAGGPDTQYF | TGTGCCAGCAGCCGCCTCGAGGGAGCGGGGGGGCCCGATACGCAGTATTTT
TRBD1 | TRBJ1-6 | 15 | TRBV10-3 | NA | CAISEPGTGLSPLHF | TGTGCCATCAGTGAGCCCGGGACAGGGCTTTCACCCCTCCACTTT
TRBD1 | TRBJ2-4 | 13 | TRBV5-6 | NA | CASMPGQGYIQYF | TGTGCCAGCATGCCGGGACAGGGGTACATTCAGTACTTC
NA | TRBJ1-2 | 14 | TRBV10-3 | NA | CAISDSQGSHGYTF | TGTGCCATCAGTGACTCACAGGGAAGTCATGGCTACACCTTC
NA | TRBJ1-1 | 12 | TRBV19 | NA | CASRNGGTEAFF | TGTGCCAGTAGGAATGGAGGCACTGAAGCTTTCTTT